The sequence of this T cell receptor (beta chain) was determined in a study of cytomegalovirus exposure and HLA in healthy donors. Study in general: T cells numbering about 179 million yielded 95 million to 140 million unique TCR beta sequences in an earlier analysis.

Germline V lookup: CDR1 SNHLY, CDR2 FYNNEI. V lost 7 bases and J lost 7, with 14 bases in between. The CDR3 covers 13 residues. Whole-study findings and limits: Later analysis identified a missense DCLRE1C variant that was linked to TCR beta V- and J-gene trimming.

PCR employed 60 Vbeta and 13 Jbeta primers. Repertoires were generated with immunoSEQ multiplex PCR, while TCRdb's copy carries only in-frame clones and drops some. Altogether over 70,000 clones are present, more than 70% being singletons, with the ten largest covering roughly 3.6%. On this clone: Its antigen is undetermined. This same CDR3 is encoded by further DNA sequences in the sample.

The V call is TRBV2, the J call TRBJ1-5, with D tentatively TRBD1 (5 bases). This receptor was taken from a man aged 30-40 years in good health and CMV-seronegative. The sequenced sample consisted of PBMCs. The CDR3 nucleotides are TGTGCCAGCAAGGGCCCAGGGCAACAGCCCCAGCATTTT. Amino acids: CASKGPGQQPQHF.